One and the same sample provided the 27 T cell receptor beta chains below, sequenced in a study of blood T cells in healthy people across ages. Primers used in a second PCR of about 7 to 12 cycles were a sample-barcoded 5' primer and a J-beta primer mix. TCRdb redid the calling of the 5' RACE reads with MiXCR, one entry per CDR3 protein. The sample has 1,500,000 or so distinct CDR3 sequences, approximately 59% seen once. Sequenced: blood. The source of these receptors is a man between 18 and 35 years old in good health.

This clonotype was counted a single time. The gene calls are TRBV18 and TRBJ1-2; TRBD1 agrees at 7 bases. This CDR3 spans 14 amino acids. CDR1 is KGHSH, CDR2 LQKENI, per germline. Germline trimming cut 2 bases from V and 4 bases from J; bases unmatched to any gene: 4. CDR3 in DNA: TGTGCCAGCTCACCAGGGGACAGTTTCTATGGCTACACCTTC. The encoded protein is CASSPGDSFYGYTF.

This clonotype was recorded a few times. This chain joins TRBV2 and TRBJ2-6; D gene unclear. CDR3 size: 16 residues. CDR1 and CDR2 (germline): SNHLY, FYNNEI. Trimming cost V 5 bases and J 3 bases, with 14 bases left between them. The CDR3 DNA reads TGTGCCAGCAGTAAGGATGGTGGTAGTGGGGCCAACGTCCTGACTTTC. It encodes CASSKDGGSGANVLTF.

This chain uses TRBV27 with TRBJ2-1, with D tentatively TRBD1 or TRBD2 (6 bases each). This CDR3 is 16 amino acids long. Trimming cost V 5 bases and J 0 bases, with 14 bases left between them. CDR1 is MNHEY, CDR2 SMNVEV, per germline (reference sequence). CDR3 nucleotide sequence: TGTGCCAGCAGTCCCAGGGGCGGGAACTCCTACAATGAGCAGTTCTTC. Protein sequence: CASSPRGGNSYNEQFF.

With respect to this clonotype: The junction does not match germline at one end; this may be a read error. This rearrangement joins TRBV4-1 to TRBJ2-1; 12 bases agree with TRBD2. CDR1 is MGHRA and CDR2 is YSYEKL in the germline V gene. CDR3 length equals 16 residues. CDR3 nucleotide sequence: TGCGCCAGCAACCAAGAGACTAGCGGGAGCTACAATGAGCAGTTCTTC. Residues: CASNQETSGSYNEQFF.

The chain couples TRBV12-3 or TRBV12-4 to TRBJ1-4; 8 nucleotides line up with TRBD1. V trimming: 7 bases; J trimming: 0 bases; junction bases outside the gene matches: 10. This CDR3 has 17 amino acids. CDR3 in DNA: TGTGCCAGCACCCGAGGGACAGGTCTTGCAACTAATGAAAAACTGTTTTTT. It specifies CASTRGTGLATNEKLFF.

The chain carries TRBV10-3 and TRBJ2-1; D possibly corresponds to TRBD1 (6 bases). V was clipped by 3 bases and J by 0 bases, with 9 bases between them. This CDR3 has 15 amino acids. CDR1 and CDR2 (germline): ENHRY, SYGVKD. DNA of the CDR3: TGTGCCATCAGTGAAAGGGGGAGCTCCTACAATGAGCAGTTCTTC. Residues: CAISERGSSYNEQFF.

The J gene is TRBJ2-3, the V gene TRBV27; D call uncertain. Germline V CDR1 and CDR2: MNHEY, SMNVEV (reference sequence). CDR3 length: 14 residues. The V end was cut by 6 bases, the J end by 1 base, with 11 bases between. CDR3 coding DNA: TGTGCCAGCAGACAATCGTCGGGCACAGATACGCAGTATTTT. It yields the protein CASRQSSGTDTQYF.

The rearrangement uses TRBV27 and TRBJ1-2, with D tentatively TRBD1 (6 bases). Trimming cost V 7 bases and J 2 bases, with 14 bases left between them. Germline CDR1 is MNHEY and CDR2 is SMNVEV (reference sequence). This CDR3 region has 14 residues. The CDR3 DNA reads TGTGCCAGCATAACGGACAGCCCGAACTATGGCTACACCTTC. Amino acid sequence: CASITDSPNYGYTF.

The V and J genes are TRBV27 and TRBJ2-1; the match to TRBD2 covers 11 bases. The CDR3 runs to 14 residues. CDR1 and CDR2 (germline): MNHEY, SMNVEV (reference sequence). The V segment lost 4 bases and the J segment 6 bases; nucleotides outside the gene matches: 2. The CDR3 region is CASSSSGGRNEQFF. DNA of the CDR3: TGTGCCAGCAGTTCTAGCGGGGGGCGCAATGAGCAGTTCTTC.

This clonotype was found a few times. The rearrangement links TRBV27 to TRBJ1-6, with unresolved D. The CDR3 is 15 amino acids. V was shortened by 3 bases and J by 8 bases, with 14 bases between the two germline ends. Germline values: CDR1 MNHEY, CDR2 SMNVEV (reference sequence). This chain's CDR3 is CASSFSAGGDSPLHF. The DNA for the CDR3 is TGTGCCAGCAGTTTCTCGGCCGGCGGTGATTCACCCCTCCACTTT.

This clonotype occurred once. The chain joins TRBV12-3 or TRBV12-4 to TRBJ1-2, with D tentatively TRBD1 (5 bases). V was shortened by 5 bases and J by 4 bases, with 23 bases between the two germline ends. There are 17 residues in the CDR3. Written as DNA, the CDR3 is TGTGCCAGCAGTCTGGAGGAGCCAGGGACGGTACGCTATGGCTACACCTTC. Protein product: CASSLEEPGTVRYGYTF.

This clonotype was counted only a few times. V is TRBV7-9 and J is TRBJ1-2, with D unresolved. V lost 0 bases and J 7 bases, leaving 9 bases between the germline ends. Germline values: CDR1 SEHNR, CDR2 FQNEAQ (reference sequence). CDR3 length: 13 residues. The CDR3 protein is CASSLAPESGYTF. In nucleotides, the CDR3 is TGTGCCAGCAGCTTAGCCCCCGAAAGTGGCTACACCTTC.

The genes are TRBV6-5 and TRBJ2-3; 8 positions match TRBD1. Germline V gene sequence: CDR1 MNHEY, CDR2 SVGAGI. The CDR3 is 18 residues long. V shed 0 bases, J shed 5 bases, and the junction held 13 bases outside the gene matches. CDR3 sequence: CASSYSIVGTGEEDTQYF. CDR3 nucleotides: TGTGCCAGCAGTTACTCGATCGTCGGGACAGGTGAGGAAGATACGCAGTATTTT.

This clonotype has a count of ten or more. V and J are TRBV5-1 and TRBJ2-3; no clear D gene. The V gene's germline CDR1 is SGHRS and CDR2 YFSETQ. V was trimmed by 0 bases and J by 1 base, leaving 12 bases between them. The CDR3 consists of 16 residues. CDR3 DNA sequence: TGCGCCAGCAGCTTGGCGCAGAACCCCCGCACAGATACGCAGTATTTT. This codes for CASSLAQNPRTDTQYF.

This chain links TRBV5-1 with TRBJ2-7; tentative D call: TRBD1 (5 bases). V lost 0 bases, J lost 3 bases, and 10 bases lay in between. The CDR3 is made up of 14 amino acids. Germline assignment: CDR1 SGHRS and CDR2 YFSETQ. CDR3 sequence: CASSLETENYEQYF. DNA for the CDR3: TGCGCCAGCAGCTTGGAGACAGAAAACTACGAGCAGTACTTC.

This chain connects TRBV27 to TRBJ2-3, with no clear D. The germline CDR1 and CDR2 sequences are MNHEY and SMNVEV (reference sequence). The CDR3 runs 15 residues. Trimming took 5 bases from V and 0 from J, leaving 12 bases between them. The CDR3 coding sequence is TGTGCCAGCAGTCCCACCGTAGGAAGCACAGATACGCAGTATTTT. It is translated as CASSPTVGSTDTQYF.

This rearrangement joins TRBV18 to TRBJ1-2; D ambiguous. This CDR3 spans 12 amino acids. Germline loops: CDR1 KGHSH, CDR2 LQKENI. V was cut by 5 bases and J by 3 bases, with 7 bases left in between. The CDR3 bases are TGTGCCAGCTCAGAAGACGACTATGGCTACACCTTC. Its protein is CASSEDDYGYTF.

This CDR3 reads CSARDRVEEQYF. CDR3 bases: TGCAGTGCTAGAGACAGGGTCGAGGAGCAGTACTTC. The rearrangement joins TRBV20-1 to TRBJ2-7, with D possibly TRBD1 on 5 matching bases. The CDR3 runs to 12 residues. Germline V lookup: CDR1 DFQATT, CDR2 SNEGSKA (reference sequence). Trimming cost V 0 bases and J 7 bases, with 10 bases left between them.

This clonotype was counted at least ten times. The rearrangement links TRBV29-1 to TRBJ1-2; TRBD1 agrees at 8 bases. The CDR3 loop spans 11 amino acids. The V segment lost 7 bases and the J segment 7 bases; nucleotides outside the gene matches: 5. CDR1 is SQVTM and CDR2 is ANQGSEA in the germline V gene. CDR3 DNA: TGCAGCGCTTGGACAGGGCCTGGCTACACCTTC. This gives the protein CSAWTGPGYTF.

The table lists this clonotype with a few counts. CDR3 amino acids: CSVGGLGGNNEQFF. The CDR3 DNA reads TGCAGCGTTGGAGGCCTAGGGGGTAACAATGAGCAGTTCTTC. V is TRBV29-1 and J is TRBJ2-1; D may be TRBD1 (6 bases). The CDR3 consists of 14 residues. Germline-derived CDR1 and CDR2 are SQVTM and ANQGSEA. Trimming left V 4 bases short and J 5 bases short, with 15 bases between.

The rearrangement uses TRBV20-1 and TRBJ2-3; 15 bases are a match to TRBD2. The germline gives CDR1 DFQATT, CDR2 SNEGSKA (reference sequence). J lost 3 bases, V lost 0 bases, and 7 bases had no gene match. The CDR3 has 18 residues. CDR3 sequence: CSARDSIGTSGRTDTQYF. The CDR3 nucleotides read TGCAGTGCTAGAGATTCTATTGGGACTAGCGGGAGGACAGATACGCAGTATTTT.

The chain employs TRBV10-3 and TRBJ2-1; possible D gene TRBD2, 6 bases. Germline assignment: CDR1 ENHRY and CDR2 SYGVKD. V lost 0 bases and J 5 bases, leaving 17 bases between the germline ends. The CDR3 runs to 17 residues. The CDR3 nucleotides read TGTGCCATCAGTGAGTCCGTGGGGGGTTCCATAGACAATGAGCAGTTCTTC. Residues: CAISESVGGSIDNEQFF.

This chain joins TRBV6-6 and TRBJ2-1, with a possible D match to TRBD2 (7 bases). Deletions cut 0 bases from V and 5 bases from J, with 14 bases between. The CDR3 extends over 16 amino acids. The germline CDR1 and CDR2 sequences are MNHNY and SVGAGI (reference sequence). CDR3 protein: CASSYSRGGANNEQFF. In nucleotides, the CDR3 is TGTGCCAGCAGTTACTCGAGGGGGGGCGCAAACAATGAGCAGTTCTTC.

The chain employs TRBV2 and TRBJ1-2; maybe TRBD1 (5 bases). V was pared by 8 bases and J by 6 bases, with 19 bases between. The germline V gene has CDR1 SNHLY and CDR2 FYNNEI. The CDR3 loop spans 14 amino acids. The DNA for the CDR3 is TGTGCCAGCTCCGTTGCGCTCTGGGGGGATGGCTACACCTTC. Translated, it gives CASSVALWGDGYTF.

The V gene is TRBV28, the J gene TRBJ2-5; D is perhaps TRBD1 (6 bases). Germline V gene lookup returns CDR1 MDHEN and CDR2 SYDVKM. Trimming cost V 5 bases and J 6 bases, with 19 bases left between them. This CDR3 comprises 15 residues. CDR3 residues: CASSTRQELGQTQYF. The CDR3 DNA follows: TGTGCCAGCAGTACCCGACAGGAGTTAGGACAGACCCAGTACTTC.

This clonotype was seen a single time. CDR3 nucleotides: TGTGCCAGCAGCCGCCTTTTCGGACTGACTAGCAATCAGCCCCAGCATTTT. Translated, it gives CASSRLFGLTSNQPQHF. The V gene is TRBV12-3 or TRBV12-4, the J gene TRBJ1-5; D is unresolved. V dropped 6 bases and J dropped 0 bases, with 18 bases sitting between them. The length of the CDR3 is 17 residues.

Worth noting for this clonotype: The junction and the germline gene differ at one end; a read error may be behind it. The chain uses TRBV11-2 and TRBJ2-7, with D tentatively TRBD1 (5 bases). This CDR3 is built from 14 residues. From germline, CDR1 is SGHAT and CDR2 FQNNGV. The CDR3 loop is CASSLGQNSCEQYF. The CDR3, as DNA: TGTGCCAGCAGCTTAGGACAGAATTCCTGCGAGCAGTACTTC.